Listed below are T cell receptor beta chains from one sample, sequenced in a study of control samples from healthy donors and cancer patients. Method: immunoSEQ multiplex PCR; TCRdb's copy keeps in-frame clones and lacks some. The sample has 98,000 or so clones; about four fifths are singletons. The sequenced sample consisted of blood. The receptors shown here come from a man aged 60 to 69 in good health. Each CDR3 is given without its conserved first and last residue. The D gene is left open where the match is weak.

D gene: TRBD2
J gene: TRBJ2-1
V gene: TRBV3-1/TRBV3-2
CDR3 protein: ASSPGGKGDEQF

D gene: NA
J gene: TRBJ2-5
V gene: TRBV9
CDR3 protein: ASSVVGIETQY

D gene: TRBD1
J gene: TRBJ2-7
V gene: TRBV7-6
CDR3 protein: ASSLNDRGYEQY

D gene: NA
J gene: TRBJ1-4
V gene: TRBV23-1
CDR3 protein: ASSQTALTNKGKLF

D gene: NA
J gene: TRBJ2-5
V gene: TRBV19
CDR3 protein: ASSTGPGTQY

D gene: TRBD1
J gene: TRBJ1-6
V gene: TRBV3-1/TRBV3-2
CDR3 protein: ASRAPSGTGDSPLH

D gene: TRBD1
J gene: TRBJ1-5
V gene: TRBV10-3
CDR3 protein: AISDTTGGSQPQH

D gene: NA
J gene: TRBJ1-6
V gene: TRBV9
CDR3 protein: ASSVATENSPLH

D gene: NA
J gene: TRBJ2-7
V gene: TRBV3-1/TRBV3-2
CDR3 protein: ASSQAGEQY

D gene: TRBD2
J gene: TRBJ2-1
V gene: TRBV11-3
CDR3 protein: ASSSTSAYNEQF

D gene: NA
J gene: TRBJ1-2
V gene: TRBV6-6
CDR3 protein: ASSYGENYGYT

D gene: TRBD1
J gene: TRBJ1-5
V gene: TRBV19
CDR3 protein: ASSGGTGLEPQH

D gene: NA
J gene: TRBJ2-3
V gene: TRBV19
CDR3 protein: ASSKIALTDTQY

D gene: NA
J gene: TRBJ1-1
V gene: TRBV7-3
CDR3 protein: ASSLTVAF

D gene: NA
J gene: TRBJ2-5
V gene: TRBV5-1
CDR3 protein: ASSLIPSGGPIQETQY

D gene: NA
J gene: TRBJ2-3
V gene: TRBV19
CDR3 protein: ASSIGRGRSSTDTQY

D gene: TRBD1
J gene: TRBJ2-1
V gene: TRBV30
CDR3 protein: AWRGQGNEQF

D gene: NA
J gene: TRBJ1-2
V gene: TRBV30
CDR3 protein: AWTGSGGPSHYGYT

D gene: TRBD2
J gene: TRBJ2-1
V gene: TRBV30
CDR3 protein: AWSVRTSGSRPAYNEQF

D gene: TRBD2
J gene: TRBJ2-7
V gene: TRBV5-4
CDR3 protein: ASSPAGTSDVYEQY

D gene: NA
J gene: TRBJ1-1
V gene: TRBV4-2
CDR3 protein: ASSQDSKNTEAF

D gene: TRBD1
J gene: TRBJ2-5
V gene: TRBV19
CDR3 protein: ASRQTGGGSETQY